Presented here are 14 T cell receptor beta chains from one specimen sequenced in a study of blood T cells in healthy people across ages. The second PCR ran roughly 7 to 12 cycles with a sample-barcoded 5' primer and J-beta primers. TCRdb re-called the 5' RACE reads through MiXCR, storing one row per CDR3 protein. The data contain about 1.4 million distinct CDR3 sequences, roughly 59% of them singletons. Sequencing used blood. The receptors derive from a man younger than 35 in good health.

This clonotype came up a few times. The gene calls are TRBV9 and TRBJ1-4, with D possibly matching TRBD1 (5 bases). The CDR3 has 15 residues. Germline assignment: CDR1 SGDLS and CDR2 YYNGEE. Between the trimmed V and J ends, which lost 0 bases and 0 bases, there was a span of 6 bases. This chain's CDR3 is CASSVGGTTNEKLFF. CDR3 sequence (DNA): TGTGCCAGCAGCGTAGGGGGGACAACTAATGAAAAACTGTTTTTT.

The CDR3 protein is CASSQEIPEPEQYF. In nucleotides, the CDR3 is TGCGCCAGCAGCCAAGAGATCCCAGAACCCGAGCAGTACTTC. The rearrangement links TRBV4-1 to TRBJ2-4; D not certain. The DNA end lines up better with TRBJ2-7; the J call may be wrong. Germline V gives CDR1 MGHRA, CDR2 YSYEKL. This CDR3 is built from 14 residues.

The chain carries TRBV10-1 and TRBJ2-7; 10 nucleotides line up with TRBD2. Germline trimming cut 5 bases from V and 3 bases from J; bases unmatched to any gene: 4. This CDR3 is 14 amino acids long. Looked up from germline, CDR1 is WNHNN and CDR2 is SYGVQD (reference sequence). The CDR3 is CASSISGRDYEQYF. In nucleotides, the CDR3 is TGCGCCAGCAGTATCAGCGGGAGGGACTACGAGCAGTACTTC.

The chain carries TRBV10-3 and TRBJ1-5, with D possibly TRBD1 on 5 matching bases. The CDR3 contains 18 residues. Germline loops: CDR1 ENHRY, CDR2 SYGVKD. V was trimmed by 3 bases and J by 0 bases, leaving 18 bases between them. The CDR3 DNA is TGTGCCATCAGTGAATCTACAGGTGGTCCCAATAGCAATCAGCCCCAGCATTTT. Translation gives CAISESTGGPNSNQPQHF.

This clonotype has just one count. The CDR3 loop reads CSVSTWAGTNTEAFF. CDR3 sequence (DNA): TGCAGTGTCTCAACCTGGGCAGGGACGAACACTGAAGCTTTCTTT. V usage is TRBV20-1 and J usage is TRBJ1-1; TRBD1 might be the D (5 bases). The ends were cut back, 7 bases at V and 1 base at J, with 19 bases in the middle. The CDR3 contains 15 residues. Germline V gene sequence: CDR1 DFQATT, CDR2 SNEGSKA (reference sequence).

The gene calls are TRBV7-2 and TRBJ2-1, with TRBD2 identical over 9 bases. This CDR3 contains 16 residues. Germline V gene sequence: CDR1 SGHTA, CDR2 FQGNSA. The V gene end was trimmed by 5 bases and the J gene end by 5 bases; junction bases not matched to a gene: 10. The CDR3: CASSTPLAGWNNEQFF. The CDR3 region has the DNA TGTGCCAGCAGCACCCCCCTAGCGGGATGGAACAATGAGCAGTTCTTC.

The gene calls are TRBV20-1 and TRBJ2-3; 8 bases fit TRBD2. The J segment lost 5 bases and the V segment lost 3 bases, leaving 7 bases of the junction unmatched. Germline V gene sequence: CDR1 DFQATT, CDR2 SNEGSKA (reference sequence). This CDR3 has 14 residues. The CDR3 DNA is TGCAGTGCTAGCCCGGGACTAGTTGGAGATACGCAGTATTTT. It translates to CSASPGLVGDTQYF.

In its sample, this clonotype was seen a few times. The rearrangement links TRBV4-1 to TRBJ1-4; D call uncertain. Between the trimmed V and J ends, which lost 8 bases and 8 bases, there was a span of 24 bases. There are 16 residues in the CDR3. Germline CDR1 is MGHRA and CDR2 is YSYEKL. The CDR3 is CASYRTPSQEEEKLFF. The CDR3 DNA reads TGCGCCAGCTACCGGACCCCGTCCCAGGAGGAGGAAAAACTGTTTTTT.

The chain combines TRBV29-1 with TRBJ2-7, with D unclear. The CDR3 is 13 amino acids. Germline CDR1 SQVTM, CDR2 ANQGSEA. With 5 bases removed from V and 0 bases from J, the gap between germline ends came to 11 bases. The CDR3 DNA sequence: TGCAGCGTTTCGGTCGACTTCTCCTACGAGCAGTACTTC. Protein sequence: CSVSVDFSYEQYF.

In nucleotides, the CDR3 is TGTGCCAGCAGCTGGACAGGGGGGAGGCCCTACAATGAGCAGTACTTC. Its translation: CASSWTGGRPYNEQYF. The chain employs TRBV11-2 and TRBJ2-1; 10 bases are shared with TRBD1. The J call is uncertain, as TRBJ2-7 better fits the DNA end. The germline V gene encodes CDR1 SGHAT and CDR2 FQNNGV. This CDR3 has 16 amino acids.

The gene calls are TRBV2 and TRBJ2-1, with TRBD2 matching over 7 bases. J lost 5 bases, V lost 6 bases, and 4 bases had no gene match. The CDR3 runs to 13 residues. Germline CDR1 SNHLY, CDR2 FYNNEI. This CDR3 is CASSGTTDNEQFF. CDR3 in DNA: TGTGCCAGCAGCGGGACTACCGACAATGAGCAGTTCTTC.

Only a few counts were recorded for this clonotype. V gene TRBV29-1 combines with J gene TRBJ2-7; no reliable D call. The CDR3 extends over 12 amino acids. The germline gives CDR1 SQVTM, CDR2 ANQGSEA. CDR3 nucleotide sequence: TGCAGTGTTATCCCCACCGTGGGCGAGCAGTACTTC. This codes for CSVIPTVGEQYF.

The chain recombines TRBV4-2 with TRBJ2-1, with unresolved D. From germline, CDR1 is LGHNA and CDR2 YNFKEQ. The CDR3 consists of 15 residues. V dropped 4 bases and J dropped 0 bases, with 10 bases sitting between them. CDR3 protein: CASSRHTSSYNEQFF. CDR3 in DNA: TGTGCCAGCAGCCGACACACCAGCTCCTACAATGAGCAGTTCTTC.

This clonotype was picked up a small number of times. The CDR3 is CASSSDINQPQHF. DNA of the CDR3: TGCGCCAGCAGCTCCGACATCAATCAGCCCCAGCATTTT. This chain uses TRBV5-1 with TRBJ1-5; no reliable D call. The V end lost 3 bases, the J end lost 3 bases, and 7 bases lay between the germline ends. The CDR3 is 13 amino acids. Germline V gives CDR1 SGHRS, CDR2 YFSETQ.